The text below deals with one TCR beta chain. Profiling relied on immunoSEQ multiplex PCR, and the TCRdb table lists in-frame clones only, not all of them. The sample contains more than 85,000 clones, roughly 92% of which appear only once. The sample is drawn from a study of blood T cell repertoires in COVID-19. The V end lost 5 bases, the J end lost 1 base, and 15 bases lay between the germline ends. The V gene's germline CDR1 is LNHDA and CDR2 SQIVND (reference sequence). This CDR3 region has 16 residues. The source is a woman in her fifties or sixties with COVID-19, enrolled during active disease. The V call is TRBV19, the J call TRBJ1-5; possible D gene TRBD1, 6 bases. The sequencing input was peripheral blood. The CDR3 protein is CASSPTGSGSNQPQHF. The CDR3 region has the DNA TGTGCCAGTAGTCCCACAGGGTCGGGGAGCAATCAGCCCCAGCATTTT.